Presented here are 31 T cell receptor beta chains from one specimen sequenced in a study of CD8 T cells in ankylosing spondylitis. TCRdb called the 5' RACE reads again in MiXCR, with one record for every CDR3 protein. The sample shows a few hundred thousand distinct CDR3 sequences, roughly 11% of them seen only once. Sequencing was carried out using blood, either unsorted or a sorted T cell fraction (not recorded which). The receptors were sampled from a female donor with ankylosing spondylitis or in good health (not recorded which).

This clonotype was counted only a few times. The CDR3 spells CASSRGPSRNRPEAFF. As DNA, the CDR3 is TGTGCCAGCAGCCGTGGGCCGTCCCGTAACCGGCCTGAAGCTTTCTTT. V and J are TRBV6-1 and TRBJ1-1; D gene unclear. The germline gives CDR1 MNHNS, CDR2 SASEGT. Trimming removed 6 bases from V and 6 bases from J, with 23 bases in between. The CDR3 has 16 residues.

This clonotype was observed at least ten times. V and J are TRBV29-1 and TRBJ1-4; D remains ambiguous. Trimming stripped 7 bases from V and 1 base from J, with 10 bases between. The CDR3 covers 13 residues. The germline CDR1 and CDR2 sequences are SQVTM and ANQGSEA. CDR3 coding DNA: TGCAGCGCTTCAGTAATAACTAATGAAAAACTGTTTTTT. It encodes CSASVITNEKLFF.

Many counts were recorded for this clonotype. The chain joins TRBV20-1 to TRBJ1-5; no clear D. Germline V gene data show CDR1 as DFQATT and CDR2 as SNEGSKA (reference sequence). The CDR3 spans 12 residues. Between the trimmed V and J ends, which lost 7 bases and 8 bases, there was a span of 15 bases. The CDR3 nucleotides are TGCAGTGGTCAAGGGAACACGGAGCCCCAGCATTTT. As protein: CSGQGNTEPQHF.

This clonotype was recorded at least ten times. This chain joins TRBV5-1 and TRBJ2-3, with D tentatively TRBD2 (6 bases). The CDR3 covers 15 residues. V shed 3 bases and J shed 2 bases, with 13 bases lying between them. CDR1 is SGHRS and CDR2 is YFSETQ in the germline V gene. In DNA form, the CDR3 reads TGCGCCAGCAGCTACACCCGGGAGTACACAGATACGCAGTATTTT. Translated: CASSYTREYTDTQYF. Complete variable domain (other parts from reference TRBV5-1 and TRBJ2-3): KAGVTQTPRYLIKTRGQQVTLSCSPISGHRSVSWYQQTPGQGLQFLFEYFSETQRNKGNFPGRFSGRQFSNSRSEMNVSTLELGDSALYLCASSYTREYTDTQYFGPGTRLTVL.

Many counts were recorded for this clonotype. This chain joins TRBV5-4 and TRBJ1-1; tentatively, D is TRBD1 (6 bases). This CDR3 is built from 19 residues. The germline CDR1 and CDR2 sequences are SGHNT and YYREEE (reference sequence). The V gene lost 0 bases and the J gene lost 2 bases, with 23 bases spanning the gap. CDR3 sequence reads: CASSLEPSQETGHNTEAFF. The CDR3 DNA is TGTGCCAGCAGCTTGGAACCATCCCAAGAGACAGGCCATAACACTGAAGCTTTCTTT.

There are a few counts of this clonotype. The gene calls are TRBV24-1 and TRBJ2-3; D is ambiguous. The CDR3 covers 16 residues. CDR1 and CDR2 (germline): KGHDR, SFDVKD. The ends were cut back, 1 base at V and 1 base at J, with 11 bases in the middle. CDR3: CATSDFAMGRTDTQYF. CDR3 sequence (DNA): TGTGCCACCAGTGATTTCGCCATGGGCCGCACAGATACGCAGTATTTT.

This clonotype was observed many times. The DNA of the CDR3 is TGCGCCAGCAGGGAGAGACTAGCGGGAGTCTACGAGCAGTACTTC. It specifies CASRERLAGVYEQYF. The chain combines TRBV5-1 with TRBJ2-7; 12 nucleotides align to TRBD2. The CDR3 covers 15 residues. V lost 5 bases and J lost 3; bases outside the gene matches: 6. CDR1 and CDR2 (germline): SGHRS, YFSETQ.

This clonotype was detected many times. The gene calls are TRBV10-2 and TRBJ1-2; D not resolved. CDR3 length: 14 amino acids. The germline V gene encodes CDR1 WSHSY and CDR2 SAAADI. The V and J ends lost 0 bases and 1 base respectively, with 6 bases between them. The CDR3 spells CASSESTSNYGYTF. CDR3 coding DNA: TGCGCCAGCAGTGAGTCCACCAGTAACTATGGCTACACCTTC.

This clonotype has a count of ten or more. V and J are TRBV27 and TRBJ2-7; TRBD1 or TRBD2 may be the D gene (5 bases each). V lost 6 bases, J lost 0 bases, and 9 bases lay in between. The germline V gene encodes CDR1 MNHEY and CDR2 SMNVEV (reference sequence). CDR3 size: 13 residues. The DNA for the CDR3 is TGTGCCAGCAGGGCTGGGGGCTCCTACGAGCAGTACTTC. The encoded protein is CASRAGGSYEQYF.

This clonotype was observed many times. The DNA for the CDR3 is TGTGCCAGCAGTCCCCGGGACAGGAATAGCAATCAGCCCCAGCATTTT. Its translation: CASSPRDRNSNQPQHF. This chain connects TRBV27 to TRBJ1-5; TRBD1 matches at 8 bases. This CDR3 is 16 amino acids long. CDR1 is MNHEY and CDR2 is SMNVEV in the germline V gene (reference sequence). The junction had 6 bases not matched to a gene; V was cut back by 5 bases and J by 0 bases.

This clonotype has just a few counts. The chain couples TRBV6-2 or TRBV6-3 to TRBJ1-2, with a possible D match to TRBD1 (6 bases). Trimming stripped 5 bases from V and 5 bases from J, with 18 bases between. The CDR3 length is 15 residues. Germline V gene sequence: CDR1 MNHEY, CDR2 SVGEGT. Here the CDR3 DNA reads TGTGCCAGCAGTGCCACAGGACAGCTTCTATATGGCTACACCTTC. Translation: CASSATGQLLYGYTF.

The rearrangement joins TRBV20-1 to TRBJ1-1; 8 bases agree with TRBD1. Trimming at V came to 5 bases and at J to 5 bases, leaving 4 bases not matched to a gene. The CDR3 totals 12 residues. Germline CDR1 is DFQATT and CDR2 is SNEGSKA (reference sequence). The CDR3 protein is CSAETGGTEAFF. CDR3 nucleotides: TGCAGTGCTGAAACAGGGGGTACTGAAGCTTTCTTT.

This clonotype came up many times. V gene TRBV6-4 combines with J gene TRBJ1-1; D is unresolved. V was trimmed by 5 bases and J by 1 base, leaving 11 bases between them. The CDR3 is 14 residues long. Germline V CDR1 and CDR2: MRHNA, SNTAGT. The CDR3 DNA reads TGTGCCAGCAGTAACGACAACCCGAACACTGAAGCTTTCTTT. It is translated as CASSNDNPNTEAFF.

At least ten counts were recorded for this clonotype. The junction shows a germline mismatch at one end, possibly a read error. The J gene is TRBJ1-2, the V gene TRBV20-1; no clear D gene. The germline gives CDR1 DFQATT, CDR2 SNEGSKA (reference sequence). This CDR3 has 11 residues. Here the CDR3 reads CSAGLQTAEAF. The DNA for the CDR3 is TGCAGTGCTGGATTGCAGACGGCCGAAGCCTTC.

This clonotype was detected ten times or more. This rearrangement joins TRBV27 to TRBJ2-7; D is unclear. V dropped 5 bases and J dropped 1 base, with 12 bases sitting between them. The germline V gene encodes CDR1 MNHEY and CDR2 SMNVEV (reference sequence). The CDR3 is made up of 14 amino acids. The CDR3 protein is CASSVTPSSYEQYF. CDR3 in DNA: TGTGCCAGCAGTGTGACTCCTTCTTCCTACGAGCAGTACTTC.

This clonotype was detected ten times or more. The chain joins TRBV7-2 to TRBJ2-1, with 12 bases that match TRBD2. The CDR3 runs 17 residues. The germline gives CDR1 SGHTA, CDR2 FQGNSA. Unmatched junction bases numbered 11, after V lost 4 bases and J lost 7 bases. The CDR3 sequence: CASSSLLTSGSWNEQFF. The CDR3 coding sequence is TGTGCCAGCAGCTCCCTCCTGACTAGCGGGAGCTGGAATGAGCAGTTCTTC.

This clonotype came up a few times. The chain carries TRBV5-1 and TRBJ2-1; D not resolved. Germline V CDR1 and CDR2: SGHRS, YFSETQ. This CDR3 contains 14 residues. V lost 0 bases to trimming and J lost 7 bases, with 11 bases between them. The CDR3, as DNA: TGCGCCAGCAGCTTGGAGGTCGGGTCGAATGAGCAGTTCTTC. Residues: CASSLEVGSNEQFF.

This clonotype was picked up many times. The rearrangement links TRBV10-3 to TRBJ2-7; 8 bases are shared with TRBD1. Trimming at V came to 6 bases and at J to 5 bases, leaving 3 bases not matched to a gene. Per germline, CDR1 ENHRY and CDR2 SYGVKD. The CDR3 sequence is 12 residues long. Here the CDR3 reads CAISTTGDEQYF. CDR3 sequence (DNA): TGTGCCATCAGCACGACAGGGGACGAGCAGTACTTC.

This clonotype was counted a few times. This chain links TRBV5-1 with TRBJ1-2, with D possibly matching TRBD1 (5 bases). Germline assignment: CDR1 SGHRS and CDR2 YFSETQ. V was pared by 4 bases and J by 6 bases, with 19 bases between. The CDR3 is made up of 15 amino acids. CDR3 nucleotide sequence: TGCGCCAGCAGCCGGGACCGGGGGGACGGGAATGGCTACACCTTC. Protein: CASSRDRGDGNGYTF.

In this sample, this clonotype turned up many times. A read error may produce the germline difference seen at one junction end. The V and J genes are TRBV9 and TRBJ2-1, with D perhaps TRBD2 (5 bases). Germline loops: CDR1 SGDLS, CDR2 YYNGEE. This CDR3 is built from 16 residues. CDR3 sequence: CASSVGRGSSFNEQFF. The CDR3, as DNA: TGTGCCAGCAGCGTAGGTCGAGGGTCTTCCTTCAATGAGCAGTTCTTC.

The chain recombines TRBV12-3 or TRBV12-4 with TRBJ2-4; D not resolved. This CDR3 region has 13 residues. V shed 3 bases and J shed 8 bases, with 11 bases lying between them. The CDR3 sequence is CASSFLRRDIQYF. The CDR3, as DNA: TGTGCCAGCAGTTTCTTAAGGAGAGACATTCAGTACTTC.

This clonotype appeared many times. In DNA form, the CDR3 reads TGCAGTGCTAGAGATCAGTACGAGCAGTACTTC. Translated: CSARDQYEQYF. The V call is TRBV20-1, the J call TRBJ2-7; D is unclear. The germline gives CDR1 DFQATT, CDR2 SNEGSKA (reference sequence). The CDR3 contains 11 residues. The V and J ends lost 0 bases and 4 bases respectively, with 4 bases between them.

This clonotype came up many times. The chain employs TRBV6-1 and TRBJ2-1; possibly TRBD2 for D (6 bases). The CDR3 is 15 amino acids. V lost 3 bases and J lost 6, with 15 bases in between. Germline-derived CDR1 and CDR2 are MNHNS and SASEGT. The CDR3 protein is CASSEQLAAANEQFF. DNA for the CDR3: TGTGCCAGCAGTGAGCAACTAGCAGCCGCCAATGAGCAGTTCTTC.

This clonotype was counted between two and nine times. The rearrangement links TRBV5-1 to TRBJ2-1; 8 bases line up with TRBD2. Germline V gene sequence: CDR1 SGHRS, CDR2 YFSETQ. This CDR3 comprises 16 residues. V trimming: 1 base; J trimming: 4 bases; junction bases outside the gene matches: 7. As DNA, the CDR3 is TGCGCCAGCAGCTTGATAGGCGGGAGGACTTACAATGAGCAGTTCTTC. Translated: CASSLIGGRTYNEQFF.

Many counts were recorded for this clonotype. This chain links TRBV10-3 with TRBJ2-2; D not certain. CDR3 length equals 14 residues. Germline V gene data show CDR1 as ENHRY and CDR2 as SYGVKD. Trimming pared 7 bases from V and 1 base from J, leaving 10 bases between. The CDR3 protein is CAIKAARNTGELFF. The CDR3 DNA reads TGTGCCATCAAGGCAGCGAGGAACACCGGGGAGCTGTTTTTT.

There are many counts of this clonotype. The V gene is TRBV28, the J gene TRBJ1-1, with D hard to call. Germline V gene lookup returns CDR1 MDHEN and CDR2 SYDVKM. Trimming stripped 4 bases from V and 3 bases from J, with 9 bases between. The CDR3 runs 13 residues. Here the CDR3 reads CASSSTPDTEAFF. The CDR3 DNA sequence: TGTGCCAGCAGTTCGACCCCTGACACTGAAGCTTTCTTT.

In this sample, this clonotype turned up many times. This chain joins TRBV10-3 and TRBJ1-1; no clear D gene. Germline CDR1 ENHRY, CDR2 SYGVKD. Between the trimmed V and J ends, which lost 6 bases and 1 base, there was a span of 9 bases. CDR3 length equals 13 residues. The CDR3 DNA sequence: TGTGCCATCAGCTTGGGATGGAACACTGAAGCTTTCTTT. Its protein product is CAISLGWNTEAFF.

This clonotype has ten or more counts. The gene calls are TRBV7-2 and TRBJ2-7; perhaps TRBD2 as D (5 bases). There are 15 residues in the CDR3. Germline CDR1 is SGHTA and CDR2 is FQGNSA. The germline V and J ends were trimmed by 0 bases and 3 bases, with 12 bases remaining between them. CDR3 sequence (DNA): TGTGCCAGCAGCTTAGCTGCAGCGGAGCTCTACGAGCAGTACTTC. This gives the protein CASSLAAAELYEQYF.

V gene TRBV7-2 combines with J gene TRBJ2-1; D is unclear. The length of the CDR3 is 12 residues. CDR1 is SGHTA and CDR2 is FQGNSA in the germline V gene. V was pared by 5 bases and J by 5 bases, with 7 bases between. The CDR3 DNA sequence: TGTGCCAGCAGCCCCTACAACAATGAGCAGTTCTTC. Encoded protein: CASSPYNNEQFF.

A remark on this clonotype: One base away lies a much larger clone, so this may be a sequencing read error. This chain connects TRBV10-1 to TRBJ2-5, with D perhaps given as TRBD1 or TRBD2 (5 bases each). This CDR3 has 14 residues. Trimming took off 0 bases at V and 1 base at J, with 6 bases between the two ends. Germline CDR1 is WNHNN and CDR2 is SYGVQD (reference sequence). The CDR3 sequence is CASSESGTQETQYF. The CDR3 DNA reads TGCGCCAGCAGTGAGTCTGGGACCCAAGAGACCCAGTACTTC.

The genes are TRBV20-1 and TRBJ2-1; 9 nucleotides agree with TRBD2. The V gene's germline CDR1 is DFQATT and CDR2 SNEGSKA (reference sequence). The CDR3 extends over 13 amino acids. Trimming cost V 1 base and J 8 bases; bases outside gene matches: 3. The CDR3 nucleotides read TGCAGTGCTAGAGTCAGACTAGCGGATGAGCAGTTCTTC. Protein sequence: CSARVRLADEQFF.